The 27 T cell receptor beta chains below were found in one sample sequenced in a study of blood T cells in healthy people across ages (dated by TCRdb to 2014 to 2015). Library generation was performed with 5' RACE. Sequencing instrument: Illumina HiSeq 2500. The second PCR ran for roughly 7 to 12 cycles and used a J-beta primer mix along with a sample-barcoded 5' primer. The public reads were reanalyzed by TCRdb: fastp trimming at Q25, MiXCR alignment, in-frame beta chains only. CDR3 protein sequences are deduplicated, and each keeps its most common genes and DNA. This sample has more than 1 million distinct CDR3 sequences in its table, and 40% to 45% of those were observed once. Under 20% of the sample goes to the ten largest clones. Material: blood. These receptors all stem from an older woman in good health.

The table lists this clonotype with a few counts. V gene TRBV7-2 combines with J gene TRBJ2-1; 7 bases are shared with TRBD2. The CDR3 length is 14 residues. The V segment lost 1 base and the J segment 9 bases; nucleotides outside the gene matches: 6. Germline CDR1 and CDR2: SGHTA and FQGNSA. CDR3 region: CASSLVLARREQFF. The CDR3 DNA is TGTGCCAGCAGCTTAGTACTAGCGCGGCGTGAGCAGTTCTTC.

V gene TRBV15 combines with J gene TRBJ2-1; D call uncertain. Germline CDR1 LNHNV, CDR2 YYDKDF (reference sequence). The germline V and J ends were trimmed by 9 bases and 6 bases, with 15 bases remaining between them. This CDR3 has 13 amino acids. This CDR3 is CATLTRSRNEQFF. The CDR3 DNA reads TGTGCCACTCTAACACGTTCCCGCAATGAGCAGTTCTTC.

The rearrangement links TRBV6-6 to TRBJ2-1, with D possibly called TRBD1 or TRBD2 (5 bases each). Trimming removed 6 bases from V and 0 bases from J, with 12 bases in between. The germline V gene has CDR1 MNHNY and CDR2 SVGAGI (reference sequence). This CDR3 comprises 15 residues. CDR3 sequence (DNA): TGTGCCAGCAGAACCCCAGGGAGCTCCTACAATGAGCAGTTCTTC. Translated: CASRTPGSSYNEQFF.

The chain employs TRBV5-1 and TRBJ2-5, with D possibly matching TRBD1 (6 bases). The ends were cut back, 4 bases at V and 1 base at J, with 14 bases in the middle. The germline V gene has CDR1 SGHRS and CDR2 YFSETQ. There are 15 residues in the CDR3. The CDR3 region has the DNA TGCGCCAGCAGCCCCCCAGGGGTCTCCCAAGAGACCCAGTACTTC. Encoded protein: CASSPPGVSQETQYF.

In this sample, this clonotype turned up a few times. The CDR3 DNA sequence: TGTGCCAGCAGTTTTAGCGGGAGTGGGTCAGATACGCAGTATTTT. This codes for CASSFSGSGSDTQYF. The chain has TRBV3-1 and TRBJ2-3; 9 nucleotides align to TRBD2. Trimming at V came to 6 bases and at J to 4 bases, leaving 8 bases not matched to a gene. The V gene's germline CDR1 is LGHDT and CDR2 YNNKEL (reference sequence). The CDR3 totals 15 residues.

There are a few counts of this clonotype. The rearrangement uses TRBV2 and TRBJ1-2, with D unresolved. This CDR3 spans 12 amino acids. Germline loops: CDR1 SNHLY, CDR2 FYNNEI. V was trimmed by 4 bases and J by 5 bases, leaving 8 bases between them. The CDR3 nucleotides are TGTGCCAGCAGTGGGCCCAGTTATGGCTACACCTTC. As protein: CASSGPSYGYTF. The full variable domain, rest sourced from reference TRBV2 and TRBJ1-2, is EPEVTQTPSHQVTQMGQEVILRCVPISNHLYFYWYRQILGQKVEFLVSFYNNEISEKSEIFDDQFSVERPDGSNFTLKIRSTKLEDSAMYFCASSGPSYGYTFGSGTRLTVV.

The V and J genes are TRBV27 and TRBJ2-3; maybe TRBD1 (5 bases). V was clipped by 5 bases and J by 0 bases, with 12 bases between them. The CDR3 extends over 15 amino acids. Germline loops: CDR1 MNHEY, CDR2 SMNVEV (reference sequence). The CDR3 nucleotides read TGTGCCAGCAGTCGCGACAGAGCTAGCACAGATACGCAGTATTTT. Its protein product is CASSRDRASTDTQYF.

The CDR3 DNA is TGTGCCACCAGCAGAGAGTCAGGGGAGCAGTTCTTC. This gives the protein CATSRESGEQFF. V usage is TRBV15 and J usage is TRBJ2-1; D might be TRBD1 (5 bases). V was trimmed by 0 bases and J by 10 bases, leaving 7 bases between them. This CDR3 is built from 12 residues. Germline CDR1 LNHNV, CDR2 YYDKDF (reference sequence).

The chain recombines TRBV6-2 or TRBV6-3 with TRBJ2-7, with D perhaps matching TRBD1 (5 bases). From germline, CDR1 is MNHEY and CDR2 SVGEGT. The V and J ends lost 10 bases and 2 bases respectively, with 12 bases between them. The CDR3 is made up of 12 amino acids. The CDR3 reads CATRTLTYEQYF. CDR3 nucleotide sequence: TGTGCCACCCGGACACTTACCTACGAGCAGTACTTC.

This sequence joins TRBV20-1 and TRBJ1-2; D gene ambiguous. Germline-derived CDR1 and CDR2 are DFQATT and SNEGSKA (reference sequence). V gave up 0 bases and J gave up 8 bases, with 19 bases separating them. This CDR3 region has 15 residues. In nucleotides, the CDR3 is TGCAGTGCTAGAGAGTCTGAGTTAGTGGGATTGGGCTACACCTTC. Amino acid sequence: CSARESELVGLGYTF.

The V call is TRBV9, the J call TRBJ1-6; the D is unclear. Germline V gives CDR1 SGDLS, CDR2 YYNGEE. This CDR3 has 12 residues. Trimming took off 4 bases at V and 7 bases at J, with 6 bases between the two ends. The CDR3 loop is CASSPGNSPLHF. The CDR3 nucleotides read TGTGCCAGCAGCCCGGGGAATTCACCCCTCCACTTT.

This chain connects TRBV6-2 or TRBV6-3 to TRBJ2-1, with a possible D match to TRBD2 (7 bases). CDR1 is MNHEY and CDR2 is SVGEGT in the germline V gene. Trimming stripped 4 bases from V and 6 bases from J, with 13 bases between. The CDR3 is 14 residues long. The CDR3 coding sequence is TGTGCCAGCAGTTGGGGGGGGCCCGGCAATGAGCAGTTCTTC. It translates to CASSWGGPGNEQFF.

The V and J genes are TRBV10-3 and TRBJ2-5; 8 nucleotides line up with TRBD1. The V gene end was trimmed by 6 bases and the J gene end by 4 bases; junction bases not matched to a gene: 10. This CDR3 is built from 15 residues. Germline CDR1 reads ENHRY; CDR2 reads SYGVKD. In DNA, the CDR3 is TGTGCCATCAGCCCCCTCGGACAGGGTGGAGAGACCCAGTACTTC. Encoded protein: CAISPLGQGGETQYF.

The V and J genes are TRBV29-1 and TRBJ1-2; no definite D call. This CDR3 comprises 12 residues. The germline CDR1 and CDR2 sequences are SQVTM and ANQGSEA. V was trimmed by 0 bases and J by 5 bases, leaving 7 bases between them. CDR3: CSVEESRYGYTF. The DNA for the CDR3 is TGCAGCGTTGAAGAATCCCGGTATGGCTACACCTTC.

This sequence joins TRBV29-1 and TRBJ1-1; D remains ambiguous. The CDR3 runs to 12 residues. V lost 4 bases, J lost 11 bases, and 17 bases lay in between. Germline CDR1 and CDR2: SQVTM and ANQGSEA. DNA for the CDR3: TGCAGCGTTGCATCATATGTCCCGGGGGCTTTCTTT. Translated: CSVASYVPGAFF.

The V gene is TRBV7-2, the J gene TRBJ2-7; 7 bases match TRBD1. The CDR3 is 15 amino acids. The germline CDR1 and CDR2 sequences are SGHTA and FQGNSA. After removal of 5 bases from V and 2 bases from J, the junction contained 9 bases not matched to a gene. This CDR3 is CASSIRPGGTYEQYF. Here the CDR3 DNA reads TGTGCCAGCAGCATACGCCCAGGGGGAACCTACGAGCAGTACTTC.

The CDR3 DNA is TGCGCCAGCAGCTTCGGAAGCAAGAACACTGAAGCTTTCTTT. Its protein is CASSFGSKNTEAFF. The gene calls are TRBV5-1 and TRBJ1-1; unclear D gene. CDR1 and CDR2 (germline): SGHRS, YFSETQ. This CDR3 comprises 14 residues. V dropped 2 bases and J dropped 1 base, with 9 bases sitting between them. The complete variable domain, with remaining parts taken from reference TRBV5-1 and TRBJ1-1, reads KAGVTQTPRYLIKTRGQQVTLSCSPISGHRSVSWYQQTPGQGLQFLFEYFSETQRNKGNFPGRFSGRQFSNSRSEMNVSTLELGDSALYLCASSFGSKNTEAFFGQGTRLTVV.

The genes are TRBV5-1 and TRBJ2-3; 10 nucleotides align to TRBD2. The J segment lost 6 bases and the V segment lost 6 bases, leaving 4 bases of the junction unmatched. The germline CDR1 and CDR2 sequences are SGHRS and YFSETQ. CDR3 size: 13 residues. CDR3 residues: CASNGLAADTQYF. The CDR3 nucleotides read TGCGCCAGCAACGGACTAGCGGCGGATACGCAGTATTTT.

The chain recombines TRBV30 with TRBJ2-7; D ambiguous. CDR1 and CDR2 from the germline V gene are GTSNPN and SVGIG (reference sequence). V was trimmed by 4 bases and J by 3 bases, leaving 16 bases between them. CDR3 size: 14 residues. DNA for the CDR3: TGTGCCTGGACTACCCTAGGGTTTGACTACGAGCAGTACTTC. This sequence encodes CAWTTLGFDYEQYF.

The V call is TRBV25-1, the J call TRBJ2-1; possible D gene TRBD2, 5 bases. The ends were cut back, 6 bases at V and 6 bases at J, with 9 bases in the middle. Germline V gene data show CDR1 as MGHDK and CDR2 as SYGVNS. The CDR3 contains 12 residues. DNA for the CDR3: TGTGCCAGCAGAAGCGGTTTCAATGAGCAGTTCTTC. Translated, it gives CASRSGFNEQFF.

This clonotype was detected only a few times. V is TRBV20-1 and J is TRBJ1-2, with TRBD1 as a possible D gene (6 bases). Trimming took off 2 bases at V and 3 bases at J, with 13 bases between the two ends. Germline-derived CDR1 and CDR2 are DFQATT and SNEGSKA (reference sequence). This CDR3 is built from 14 residues. The CDR3 region has the DNA TGCAGTGCTAGATTTCCGGGGACATACTATGGCTACACCTTC. It yields the protein CSARFPGTYYGYTF.

The chain recombines TRBV2 with TRBJ1-1; D is unclear. Germline CDR1 is SNHLY and CDR2 is FYNNEI. The CDR3 extends over 12 amino acids. V was pared by 11 bases and J by 1 base, with 11 bases between. CDR3 in DNA: TGTGCCTCTCCCCGCGCGAACACTGAAGCTTTCTTT. Translation: CASPRANTEAFF.

With respect to this clonotype: This clone may be a read error of a much larger clone one base away. V is TRBV27 and J is TRBJ2-5, with D possibly matching TRBD2 (6 bases). The J call may be incorrect, as the DNA end agrees better with TRBJ2-7. Germline assignment: CDR1 MNHEY and CDR2 SMNVEV (reference sequence). The CDR3 consists of 13 residues. CDR3 in amino acids: CASSKRGFYEQYF. In DNA form, the CDR3 reads TGTGCCAGCAGTAAACGGGGGTTCTACGAGCAGTACTTC.

In its sample, this clonotype was seen a few times. This chain links TRBV20-1 with TRBJ2-1; 10 bases are a match to TRBD2. V shed 3 bases and J 9 bases; nucleotides not matched to a gene: 11. Germline CDR1 is DFQATT and CDR2 is SNEGSKA (reference sequence). The CDR3 totals 15 residues. The CDR3 nucleotides read TGCAGTGCTAGGCGTCTAGCGGGAGCCCCACTTGAGCAGTTCTTC. Its protein product is CSARRLAGAPLEQFF.

This clonotype was observed a few times. The chain couples TRBV27 to TRBJ2-1; D remains ambiguous. The CDR3 has 13 residues. CDR1 is MNHEY, CDR2 SMNVEV, per germline (reference sequence). The germline V and J ends were trimmed by 0 bases and 6 bases, with 6 bases remaining between them. CDR3 loop: CASSLSESNEQFF. The CDR3 bases are TGTGCCAGCAGTTTATCAGAAAGCAATGAGCAGTTCTTC.

The chain is built from TRBV21-1 and TRBJ2-5; TRBD2 was called by the table and not checked on the DNA. TRBV21-1 is deemed a pseudogene. This CDR3 spans 14 amino acids. As DNA, the CDR3 is TGTGCCAGCAGCTACTGCGGCCGAGGGGAGACCCAGTACTTC. It encodes CASSYCGRGETQYF.

The V and J genes are TRBV5-1 and TRBJ2-7; D may match TRBD1 or TRBD2 (5 bases each). The V and J ends lost 4 bases and 1 base respectively, with 12 bases between them. The CDR3 runs 14 residues. Germline V gene data show CDR1 as SGHRS and CDR2 as YFSETQ. CDR3 nucleotide sequence: TGCGCCAGCAGCACCACGGGGCTGTCCTACGAGCAGTACTTC. This codes for CASSTTGLSYEQYF.